These 9 T cell receptor beta chains came from one sample sequenced in a study of T-cell reconstitution after alpha-beta-depleted transplantation in children. This sample's TCRbeta library carried unique molecular identifier barcodes. TCRdb analysed the PCR reads with MiXCR anew, one entry per CDR3 protein. The profile shows 400,000 to 450,000 distinct CDR3 sequences, about 45% of them singletons. Sample: PBMCs, taken before TCRalphabeta/CD19-depleted stem cell transplant. These receptors came from a girl aged 2-10 years with aplastic anemia, due to receive a stem cell transplant.

This chain uses TRBV7-2 with TRBJ2-3; 15 bases are shared with TRBD2. Trimming removed 2 bases from V and 9 bases from J; junction bases left unmatched: 9. CDR1 and CDR2 from the germline V gene are SGHTA and FQGNSA. The length of the CDR3 is 17 residues. The CDR3 DNA follows: TGTGCCAGCAGCTTATCGGGACTAGCGGGGGGCCAGGGCACGCAGTATTTT. Residues: CASSLSGLAGGQGTQYF.

In this sample, this clonotype turned up many times. The chain employs TRBV7-9 and TRBJ1-1; D gene unclear. The CDR3 covers 13 residues. Germline V gene data show CDR1 as SEHNR and CDR2 as FQNEAQ (reference sequence). Deletions cut 4 bases from V and 6 bases from J, with 12 bases between. The CDR3 region has the DNA TGTGCCAGCAGCTCCCAGGTCGGAGCTGAAGCTTTCTTT. It specifies CASSSQVGAEAFF.

This clonotype was detected many times. The CDR3 nucleotides are TGCAGTGCTAGGGGGGTCCGGGCAGGCAGTTGGGACGAGCAGTACTTC. Protein product: CSARGVRAGSWDEQYF. The chain carries TRBV20-1 and TRBJ2-7; either TRBD1 or TRBD2 may fit D (5 bases each). Trimming removed 3 bases from V and 5 bases from J, with 23 bases in between. Germline-derived CDR1 and CDR2 are DFQATT and SNEGSKA (reference sequence). The CDR3 has 16 residues.

The J gene is TRBJ2-1, the V gene TRBV4-1; 15 bases are shared with TRBD2. Germline V gives CDR1 MGHRA, CDR2 YSYEKL. Trimming at V came to 4 bases and at J to 8 bases, leaving 9 bases not matched to a gene. The CDR3 has 17 amino acids. CDR3 sequence (DNA): TGCGCCAGCAGCCTAAGGACTAGCGGGAGGGCCATCGATGAGCAGTTCTTC. Its translation is CASSLRTSGRAIDEQFF.

This clonotype was recorded many times. The chain joins TRBV28 to TRBJ2-3, with 14 nucleotides matching TRBD2. The length of the CDR3 is 18 residues. Germline V gene sequence: CDR1 MDHEN, CDR2 SYDVKM. V shed 5 bases and J 3 bases; nucleotides not matched to a gene: 10. This CDR3 reads CASSGKKGLAGATDTQYF. For the CDR3, the DNA is TGTGCCAGCAGTGGAAAGAAGGGACTAGCGGGAGCTACAGATACGCAGTATTTT. Full variable domain (rest looked up from reference TRBV28 and TRBJ2-3): DVKVTQSSRYLVKRTGEKVFLECVQDMDHENMFWYRQDPGLGLRLIYFSYDVKMKEKGDIPEGYSVSREKKERFSLILESASTNQTSMYLCASSGKKGLAGATDTQYFGPGTRLTVL.

The chain recombines TRBV5-1 with TRBJ2-1; 7 positions agree with TRBD2. From germline, CDR1 is SGHRS and CDR2 YFSETQ. The V segment lost 1 base and the J segment 4 bases; nucleotides outside the gene matches: 5. The CDR3 contains 15 residues. CDR3 loop: CASSLLGGRYNEQFF. Written as DNA, the CDR3 is TGCGCCAGCAGCTTGTTGGGCGGGAGATACAATGAGCAGTTCTTC.

This clonotype was seen a handful of times. V gene TRBV30 combines with J gene TRBJ2-6; D remains ambiguous. Trimming stripped 3 bases from V and 2 bases from J, with 14 bases between. This CDR3 spans 16 amino acids. Per germline, CDR1 GTSNPN and CDR2 SVGIG (reference sequence). The DNA for the CDR3 is TGTGCCTGGAGGGTAAGCCCGGGCACTGGGGCCAACGTCCTGACTTTC. It encodes CAWRVSPGTGANVLTF.

This clonotype was seen a handful of times. This rearrangement joins TRBV5-1 to TRBJ1-2, with TRBD1 matching over 7 bases. From germline, CDR1 is SGHRS and CDR2 YFSETQ. This CDR3 contains 14 residues. V was pared by 3 bases and J by 4 bases, with 6 bases of the junction left unmatched. The CDR3 DNA sequence: TGCGCCAGCAGCTCTGAGACAGGGTTCTATGGCTACACCTTC. Translation: CASSSETGFYGYTF.

V is TRBV15 and J is TRBJ2-3; no definite D call. The CDR3 length is 14 residues. CDR1 is LNHNV, CDR2 YYDKDF, per germline (reference sequence). The ends were cut back, 5 bases at V and 4 bases at J, with 13 bases in the middle. The CDR3 loop reads CATSRKGNPDTQYF. Here the CDR3 DNA reads TGTGCCACCAGCCGCAAAGGGAACCCAGATACGCAGTATTTT.